This TCR beta chain was identified in a study of prognosis after radiotherapy for stage I lung cancer (dated by TCRdb to the early 2020s). Study-level background: Between April 2018 and early 2019, under 20 stage I NSCLC patients were enrolled in Nanjing, China. There were fewer than 15 patients with newly diagnosed primary stage I lung tumors and several patients with oligometastatic NSCLC after surgical resection of the primary tumor. All patients were considered medically inoperable, owing to comorbidities in roughly 11 and refusal of surgery in about 7. The cohort comprised more than 10 men and about six women with a median age of approximately 74 years, ranging from roughly 53 to 95 years. On tumor histology, about 12 patients had adenocarcinoma and six or seven had squamous cell carcinoma. Using image-guided IMRT or VMAT, SBRT was delivered in 3 to 5 fractions at a biologically effective dose of at least 100 Gy. SBRT was not combined with any concurrent therapy in any patient. Distant metastases were developed by four of the 19 patients after SBRT, at a median of around seven months, whereas no significant progression was observed in the other 15 patients. This study profiled peripheral blood TCR beta repertoires from stage I NSCLC patients before and after stereotactic body radiotherapy and linked the repertoires to distant failure. The study took one blood sample before SBRT and one after SBRT from each of 19 patients and sequenced all 40 or so samples.

Broader findings and caveats from the paper: Post-SBRT Shannon entropy and its change from baseline were lower in patients who developed distant metastases; baseline Shannon entropy was not associated with metastases. The study was limited by its small cohort and short follow-up, and the findings require independent validation. After SBRT, the count of unique TCR clones dropped from a median of around 9,300 beforehand to roughly 6,800 afterward (Wilcoxon paired P=0.011). Differences in TRBV and TRBJ usage frequencies by metastasis status were reportedly observed in two V genes at baseline and in about 10 V and two J genes after SBRT. All reported P values were unadjusted for multiple comparisons. No determination of tumor specificity was made for expanded TCR clones.

A history of other malignancies or of prior chemotherapy or radiotherapy was absent in all patients, and node-negative disease was shown on CT and PET/CT in all patients. At each of two time points, around 6 milliliters of peripheral venous blood were collected into EDTA tubes. PBMCs were isolated by Ficoll-Paque Plus density-gradient centrifugation. Immediately after collection, samples were stored at -80 degrees C until analysis. This clonotype was observed once. Its binding antigen is unknown. Per-nucleotide qualities are absent, and no much larger clonotype sits a single base away. Support from one read is weak. V is pared back by 0 bases and J by 8 bases, with 14 bases lying between the germline termini. Inclusive of the bounding cysteine and phenylalanine, the CDR3 is 15 residues long. Just CDR3 DNA is preserved here, 45 bases in frame from base 1. The TCR beta CDR3 region was amplified from genomic DNA by two rounds of multiplex PCR. In the first PCR round, primers specific to each TRBV and TRBJ gene were used, and the primer sequences were filed in Chinese patent CN105087789A. The second PCR round used universal primers. The Roche High Pure PCR Template Preparation Kit was used to extract genomic DNA from frozen PBMCs. Libraries were sequenced paired-end with 151 bp reads on an Illumina HiSeq 3000. Per the source publication's procedure: CutAdapt was used to discard raw reads that did not contain the multiplex PCR primer sequences. PEAR was used to merge high-quality paired reads into contigs. By aligning each contig to reference sequences, MiXCR assigned the TRB V, D and J gene segments to that contig. To remove sequencing errors, CDR3 sequences were clustered according to base quality and sequence similarity. Shannon entropy, normalized by the natural log of the productive TCR sequence number, served as the measure of diversity. One minus Shannon entropy divided by the natural log of the number of unique clonotypes was used as the definition of clonality. Progression-free survival cut-offs for repertoire metrics were chosen using the Youden index of ROC curves, with analyses run in R 3.5.3. The raw public data were reprocessed by TCRdb itself: fastp quality trimming at Q25, MiXCR clonotype calling, in-frame beta chains only. Identical CDR3 protein sequences are pooled into one entry, listed with their most common genes and DNA. The V and J calls shown here were made by TCRdb, not taken from the authors' results. The sample data list fewer than 14,000 distinct CDR3 sequences, and 54% of these were observed just once. In total, the top ten clones hold around 7% of the sample.

Sequences were derived from PBMCs, sampled before or after stereotactic body radiation therapy (not recorded which). The chain was built from TRBV12-3 or TRBV12-4 and TRBJ2-1; the D region may be TRBD1 or TRBD2, each matching 6 bases equally. The clonotype was recovered from a donor over 45 with non-small cell lung cancer. At the DNA level, the sequence is TGTGCCAGCAGTTTAGCAGGGGGGCTCGGTGATGAGCAGTTCTTC. Its protein product is CASSLAGGLGDEQFF.